These 14 T cell receptor beta chains were all obtained from the same sample, sequenced in a study of T cells in Graves' hyperthyroidism and ophthalmopathy (dated 2019 in TCRdb). The receptor library was made with multiplex PCR. The sample was run on an Illumina HiSeq 2000. Amplification of TCR beta CDR3 regions was carried out from RNA transcripts. The first round of RT-PCR for the TCR CDR3 was performed with the HTBI primer set and the Qiagen OneStep RT-PCR kit. TCRdb trimmed public reads at Q25 via fastp, called clones via MiXCR and kept in-frame beta chains. Every CDR3 protein is listed once, alongside the most common genes and DNA of its rows. Across this sample there are 400,000 to 500,000 distinct CDR3 sequences, with about 15% seen only once. The ten largest clones capture under 15% of the sample. Material: blood. Every receptor here comes from a man between 18 and 35 years old with Graves' ophthalmopathy.

This clonotype was picked up a small number of times. The gene calls are TRBV5-4 and TRBJ1-6; a possible D gene is TRBD1 (5 bases). The length of the CDR3 is 15 residues. The V gene lost 4 bases and the J gene lost 8 bases, with 16 bases spanning the gap. Germline values: CDR1 SGHNT, CDR2 YYREEE (reference sequence). CDR3 in amino acids: CASSLTAISYSPLHF. The DNA of the CDR3 is TGTGCCAGCAGCCTGACAGCGATCTCCTATTCACCCCTCCACTTT. The whole variable domain, remainder taken from reference TRBV5-4 and TRBJ1-6, is ETGVTQSPTHLIKTRGQQVTLRCSSQSGHNTVSWYQQALGQGPQFIFQYYREEENGRGNFPPRFSGLQFPNYSSELNVNALELDDSALYLCASSLTAISYSPLHFGNGTRLTVT.

This clonotype was detected ten times or more. The chain joins TRBV6-5 to TRBJ2-7; perhaps TRBD2 as D (5 bases). The V end was cut by 0 bases, the J end by 0 bases, with 12 bases between. This CDR3 contains 16 residues. Looked up from germline, CDR1 is MNHEY and CDR2 is SVGAGI. The CDR3 loop is CASSYSFPGDSYEQYF. The CDR3 DNA reads TGTGCCAGCAGTTACTCCTTCCCCGGGGACTCCTACGAGCAGTACTTC.

The table lists this clonotype with many counts. The V gene is TRBV20-1, the J gene TRBJ1-1; unclear D gene. Per germline, CDR1 DFQATT and CDR2 SNEGSKA (reference sequence). Trimming stripped 6 bases from V and 0 bases from J, with 11 bases between. The CDR3 has 13 amino acids. This CDR3 reads CSALGRMNTEAFF. In DNA, the CDR3 is TGCAGTGCCCTCGGACGGATGAACACTGAAGCTTTCTTT.

Only a few counts were recorded for this clonotype. In this CDR3 the conserved last residue, phenylalanine or tryptophan, is missing, so a read error is likely. J is TRBJ1-1 and V is TRBV27; D uncertain. Deletions cut 5 bases from V and 3 bases from J, with 13 bases between. The germline gives CDR1 MNHEY, CDR2 SMNVEV (reference sequence). This CDR3 is 14 amino acids long. Here the CDR3 reads CASSPTGRHTEAFS. The CDR3 DNA sequence: TGTGCCAGCAGTCCCACCGGGAGACACACTGAAGCTTTCTCT.

This clonotype occurred many times. The rearrangement joins TRBV6-2 or TRBV6-3 to TRBJ2-5, with TRBD1 matching 8 bases. The length of the CDR3 is 15 residues. In germline, CDR1 is MNHEY, CDR2 SVGEGT. V trimming: 5 bases; J trimming: 5 bases; junction bases outside the gene matches: 10. CDR3 in DNA: TGTGCCAGCAGTACTGGACAGGGTGAATGGGAGACCCAGTACTTC. Translation gives CASSTGQGEWETQYF.

The J gene is TRBJ2-6, the V gene TRBV6-4, with D maybe TRBD1 (6 bases). Trimming took 6 bases from V and 1 from J, leaving 16 bases between them. Germline V gene sequence: CDR1 MRHNA, CDR2 SNTAGT. The CDR3 has 17 amino acids. The DNA for the CDR3 is TGTGCCAGCAGCTCAACCACACAGGGTTCTGGGGCCAACGTCCTGACTTTC. It codes for CASSSTTQGSGANVLTF.

Remarks on this clonotype: No conserved phenylalanine or tryptophan is present at the end of the CDR3, so a read error is the likely explanation. CDR3 in DNA: TGTGCCAGCTCACTCTCCGGGAGAAGGGAGACCCAGTACCTC. It codes for CASSLSGRRETQYL. V usage is TRBV5-6 and J usage is TRBJ2-5; tentative D call: TRBD2 (6 bases). CDR3 length: 14 amino acids. Between the trimmed V and J ends, which lost 7 bases and 5 bases, there was a span of 18 bases. CDR1 and CDR2 (germline): SGHDT, YYEEEE.

The chain carries TRBV12-3 or TRBV12-4 and TRBJ1-5; no definite D call. This CDR3 spans 14 amino acids. Trimming cost V 3 bases and J 6 bases, with 12 bases left between them. This CDR3 is CASSFLDVGQPQHF. CDR3 DNA sequence: TGTGCCAGCAGTTTTCTAGACGTAGGTCAGCCCCAGCATTTT.

This clonotype was detected ten times or more. The rearrangement uses TRBV12-3 or TRBV12-4 and TRBJ2-5; D possibly matches TRBD1 or TRBD2 (5 bases each). CDR3 length: 17 amino acids. V was trimmed by 6 bases and J by 2 bases, leaving 22 bases between them. CDR3 protein: CASRSTPGQGLQETQYF. The CDR3 coding sequence is TGTGCCAGCAGATCTACCCCGGGGCAGGGCCTGCAAGAGACCCAGTACTTC.

The table lists this clonotype with many counts. This chain connects TRBV6-1 to TRBJ2-3, with 9 positions matching TRBD2. From germline, CDR1 is MNHNS and CDR2 SASEGT. The trim removed 6 bases at V and 3 bases at J, leaving 4 bases unmatched. The CDR3 extends over 14 amino acids. CDR3 coding DNA: TGTGCCAGCAGGGGCGGGGGGGCAACAGATACGCAGTATTTT. Amino acids: CASRGGGATDTQYF.

Ten or more counts support this clonotype. The V call is TRBV6-1, the J call TRBJ2-7; D is possibly TRBD1 or TRBD2 (5 bases each). The germline gives CDR1 MNHNS, CDR2 SASEGT. Trimming shortened V by 6 bases and J by 5 bases, and 29 bases separated the two germline ends. The CDR3 extends over 18 amino acids. The CDR3 region is CASSAVWGRGSIVHEQYF. The CDR3 region has the DNA TGTGCCAGCAGCGCCGTCTGGGGCAGAGGGAGTATAGTCCACGAGCAGTACTTC.

This clonotype was picked up many times. This chain links TRBV11-3 with TRBJ2-7; D is tentatively TRBD1 or TRBD2 (5 bases each). Germline values: CDR1 SGHNT, CDR2 YENEEA. The V gene lost 1 base and the J gene lost 2 bases, with 12 bases spanning the gap. The CDR3 consists of 15 residues. CDR3 protein: CASSLGPGQTYEQYF. CDR3 DNA: TGTGCCAGCAGCTTAGGCCCGGGGCAGACCTACGAGCAGTACTTC.

This clonotype showed up just a few times. Mismatch with germline at one junction end may stem from a read error. The chain employs TRBV7-9 and TRBJ2-3, with D tentatively TRBD1 (6 bases). Germline V gene sequence: CDR1 SEHNR, CDR2 FQNEAQ (reference sequence). The CDR3 covers 13 residues. Here the CDR3 reads CAGRQAFTDTQYF. As DNA, the CDR3 is TGTGCCGGCAGACAGGCTTTCACAGATACGCAGTATTTT.

The chain links TRBV5-6 to TRBJ2-6, with 7 positions matching TRBD2. The germline gives CDR1 SGHDT, CDR2 YYEEEE. This CDR3 is 16 amino acids long. Trimming took 3 bases from V and 0 from J; bases not matched to a gene: 3. This CDR3 is CASSWGGLSGANVLTF. The CDR3 DNA reads as TGTGCCAGCAGCTGGGGGGGTCTCTCTGGGGCCAACGTCCTGACTTTC.